These 15 T cell receptor gamma chains were all obtained from the same sample, sequenced in a study of gamma-delta chains in newborns, infants, children. TCRdb re-identified clones in the reads via CATT. The sample includes around 500 gamma-chain clones, about 85% of them seen just once. The material was blood, obtained at baseline. The receptor source for this set is a child who was a newborn, infant or young child, either healthy, febrile or measles-vaccinated (not recorded which). This table probably holds off-target reads from a library built for another chain.

J gene calling gave no result, while the V gene is TRGV9. The CDR3 covers 18 residues. Per germline, CDR1 GITISATS and CDR2 ISYDGTV (reference sequence). CDR3 DNA: TGTGCCTCCCCCTCGGGCCTTTCGGATACGCTGATGACAGCACAACTCTTCTTT. This codes for CASPSGLSDTLMTAQLFF.

This clone was seen a few times. No J gene call was made, and the V gene is TRGV9. This CDR3 comprises 14 residues. Per germline, CDR1 GITISATS and CDR2 ISYDGTV (reference sequence). The CDR3 spells CACDPWGIPAQLFF. The DNA for the CDR3 is TGTGCCTGTGACCCCTGGGGGATACCAGCACAACTCTTCTTT.

With the J gene uncalled, the V gene is TRGV9. The CDR3 covers 25 residues. Germline V gene data show CDR1 as GITISATS and CDR2 as ISYDGTV (reference sequence). The CDR3 bases are TGTGCCTGTGACACCGTTACGGTGGCATCCTGGGACACCCGACAGATGTTTTTCGGAACTAGCATCAAACTCTTC. Protein sequence: CACDTVTVASWDTRQMFFGTSIKLF.

A word on this clone: No DNA is shown, since the ends of the CDR3 on it are uncertain; the CDR3 is the one TCRdb lists. CDR3 region: CACGTVLGDTSWDTRQMFFGTGIKLF. No call exists for the J gene, whereas the V gene is TRGV9. Both ends counted, the CDR3 spans 26 residues. Germline lookup yields CDR1 GITISATS and CDR2 ISYDGTV (reference sequence).

A word on this clone: The DNA is left out, because the CDR3 cannot be placed on it with certainty; the CDR3 is given as TCRdb lists it. The J segment was not called; the V segment is TRGV9. The CDR3 has 26 residues if both end residues are counted. Germline CDR1 reads GITISATS; CDR2 reads ISYDGTV (reference sequence). This chain's CDR3 is CACDTVLGESSWDTRQMFFGTGIKLF.

This clone came up a few times. There is no J gene call, but TRGV9 is given as the V gene. The CDR3 covers 27 residues. Per the germline V gene, CDR1 is GITISATS and CDR2 is ISYDGTV (reference sequence). The CDR3 region is CACDLLGPSLSSWDTRQMFFGTSIKLF. The CDR3 DNA reads as TGTGCCTGTGACTTACTGGGGCCCTCCCTTAGCTCCTGGGACACCCGACAGATGTTTTTCGGAACTAGCATCAAACTCTTC.

This clone is a singleton in its sample. The V gene is listed as TRGV9; no J gene was called. CDR3 length: 25 amino acids. Germline V lookup: CDR1 GITISATS, CDR2 ISYDGTV (reference sequence). CDR3 DNA sequence: TGTGCCTGTGACACTGGGGGCCCTCTCAACTGGGACACCCGACAGATGTTTTTCGGAACTAGCATCAAACTCTTC. As protein: CACDTGGPLNWDTRQMFFGTSIKLF.

For this clone: Because the CDR3's place on the DNA is in doubt, the DNA is left out and the CDR3 is given as listed by TCRdb. Other DNA sequences from this sample encode an identical CDR3 as well. The V gene is given as TRGV9, and no J gene call is available. The CDR3 region is 25 residues in length, termini included. The V gene's germline CDR1 is GITISATS and CDR2 ISYDGTV (reference sequence). The CDR3 here is CACDTGGYGSWDTRQMFFGTGIKLF.

The table lists this clone with a count of one. It is unclear where the CDR3 begins or ends on the DNA, so no DNA is shown, and the CDR3 is as TCRdb lists it. No J gene call was made, and the V gene is TRGV9. Germline V gene sequence: CDR1 GITISATS, CDR2 ISYDGTV (reference sequence). Including both end residues, the CDR3 is 25 amino acids long. CDR3 protein: CACDATGGLSWDTRQMFFGTGIKLF.

No J gene was named, though the V gene is TRGV9. The CDR3 has 19 amino acids. Germline values: CDR1 GITISATS, CDR2 ISYDGTV (reference sequence). CDR3 residues: CACDTVLGDTLALTAQLFF. CDR3 coding DNA: TGTGCCTGTGACACGGTACTGGGGGATACGCTGGCTTTGACAGCACAACTCTTCTTT.

CDR3 in DNA: TGTGCCTGTGACACCGTACTGGGGGAACCCCGATCGACGCCTTTGACAGCACAACTCTTCTTT. This gives the protein CACDTVLGEPRSTPLTAQLFF. No J gene was called, and the V gene is TRGV9. The CDR3 is 21 amino acids. In germline, CDR1 is GITISATS, CDR2 ISYDGTV (reference sequence).

The J gene has no call, while the V gene is TRGV9. The CDR3 sequence is 16 residues long. Germline lookup yields CDR1 GITISATS and CDR2 ISYDGTV (reference sequence). Here the CDR3 DNA reads TGTGCCTGTGACCCCCTACTGGGGGATACGACTGCACAACTCTTCTTT. This translates into CACDPLLGDTTAQLFF.

The sample holds one count of this clone. No J gene was assigned, while the V gene was called as TRGV9. The CDR3 is 29 amino acids. Germline V gene data show CDR1 as GITISATS and CDR2 as ISYDGTV (reference sequence). The CDR3 protein is CACVPAPTGGPESSWDTRQMFFGTSIKLF. Here the CDR3 DNA reads TGTGCCTGTGTCCCGGCTCCCACTGGGGGACCAGAGAGCTCCTGGGACACCCGACAGATGTTTTTCGGAACTAGCATCAAACTCTTC.

With respect to this clone: Because the CDR3's place on the DNA is in doubt, the DNA is left out and the CDR3 is given as listed by TCRdb. For the V gene the call is TRGV9; the J gene has no call. The germline CDR1 and CDR2 sequences are GITISATS and ISYDGTV (reference sequence). The CDR3 sequence runs 26 residues, both termini included. CDR3 sequence reads: CACDTWGIKDAWDTRQMFFGTGIKLF.

The V segment is TRGV9, and no J call was made. The germline V gene encodes CDR1 GITISATS and CDR2 ISYDGTV (reference sequence). This CDR3 is 16 amino acids long. This CDR3 reads CACDPLLGIRPAQLFF. The DNA for the CDR3 is TGTGCCTGTGACCCGCTACTGGGGATACGCCCAGCACAACTCTTCTTT.